A selection of T cell receptor beta chains follows, all from one sample in a study of cytomegalovirus exposure and HLA in healthy donors. Assay: immunoSEQ multiplex PCR; the TCRdb copy retains only in-frame clones and omits some. Of around 30,000 clones in the sample, around 40% were seen once. The material sequenced was PBMCs. Receptor source: a woman between 45 and 60 years old in good health and CMV-seronegative. The CDR3 runs from the conserved cysteine through the conserved F or W. Fields, in order: clone size, J gene, D gene, V gene, CDR3 protein, CDR3 DNA. The D gene is left open where the match is weak. A row's size may be missing; if present it is once, few, many or a size class.

size: few; J: TRBJ1-5; D: NA; V: TRBV19; CDR3: CASSIGRAGHSNQPQHF; DNA: TGTGCCAGTAGTATAGGAAGGGCAGGACATAGCAATCAGCCCCAGCATTTT
size: NA; J: TRBJ1-6; D: TRBD1; V: TRBV29-1; CDR3: CSGLQGSSGPLHF; DNA: TGCAGCGGATTACAGGGGTCATCGGGTCCCCTCCACTTT
size: few; J: TRBJ2-1; D: TRBD1; V: TRBV18; CDR3: CASSPPVTGEGNEQFF; DNA: TGTGCCAGCTCACCACCGGTTACAGGGGAAGGCAATGAGCAGTTCTTC
size: few; J: TRBJ2-5; D: NA; V: TRBV30; CDR3: CAPGETQYF; DNA: TGTGCCCCCGGAGAGACCCAGTACTTC
size: NA; J: TRBJ2-2; D: NA; V: TRBV7-8; CDR3: CASSPIATTGELFF; DNA: TGTGCCAGCAGCCCTATAGCGACGACCGGGGAGCTGTTTTTT
size: few; J: TRBJ2-1; D: NA; V: TRBV5-6; CDR3: CASSLEGGLYNEQFF; DNA: TGTGCCAGCAGCTTGGAGGGGGGGCTTTACAATGAGCAGTTCTTC
size: few; J: TRBJ2-2; D: TRBD1; V: TRBV11-2; CDR3: CASSLAPDRGRLGGELFF; DNA: TGTGCCAGCAGCTTAGCCCCCGACAGGGGGCGCCTTGGCGGGGAGCTGTTTTTT
size: NA; J: TRBJ1-6; D: TRBD1; V: TRBV18; CDR3: CASSPGQGTSPLHF; DNA: TGTGCCAGCTCACCGGGACAGGGTACTTCACCCCTCCACTTT
size: NA; J: TRBJ2-2; D: NA; V: TRBV27; CDR3: CASGEHTGELFF; DNA: TGTGCCAGCGGTGAGCACACCGGGGAGCTGTTTTTT
size: few; J: TRBJ1-5; D: TRBD1; V: TRBV2; CDR3: CASSEAQGARVQPQHF; DNA: TGTGCCAGCAGTGAAGCACAGGGGGCAAGAGTTCAGCCCCAGCATTTT
size: NA; J: TRBJ2-5; D: NA; V: TRBV7-6; CDR3: CASSGGSGGQETQYF; DNA: TGTGCCAGCAGTGGGGGTAGCGGAGGTCAAGAGACCCAGTACTTC
size: NA; J: TRBJ2-5; D: TRBD1; V: TRBV5-1; CDR3: CASSLGPSGRGSQETQYF; DNA: TGCGCCAGCAGCTTGGGTCCCTCCGGCAGGGGGTCCCAAGAGACCCAGTACTTC
size: few; J: TRBJ2-3; D: TRBD1; V: TRBV30; CDR3: CAWSGGTGPTDTQYF; DNA: TGTGCCTGGAGTGGGGGGACAGGGCCCACAGATACGCAGTATTTT
size: NA; J: TRBJ1-1; D: NA; V: TRBV7-2; CDR3: CASSLVGRSGEAFF; DNA: TGTGCCAGCAGCTTAGTCGGGAGGTCCGGTGAAGCTTTCTTT
size: NA; J: TRBJ2-7; D: TRBD1; V: TRBV20-1; CDR3: CSGGQVSEQYF; DNA: TGCAGTGGGGGACAGGTTTCGGAGCAGTACTTC
size: NA; J: TRBJ1-1; D: NA; V: TRBV4-1; CDR3: CASSQAPAGNTEAFF; DNA: TGCGCCAGCAGCCAAGCTCCCGCCGGGAACACTGAAGCTTTCTTT
size: NA; J: TRBJ2-7; D: TRBD1; V: TRBV19; CDR3: CASRDRASYEQYF; DNA: TGTGCCAGCCGGGACAGGGCCTCCTACGAGCAGTACTTC
size: NA; J: TRBJ2-2; D: TRBD2; V: TRBV13; CDR3: CASSPMGGGATGELFF; DNA: TGTGCCAGCAGCCCCATGGGCGGGGGGGCCACCGGGGAGCTGTTTTTT
size: few; J: TRBJ2-1; D: NA; V: TRBV7-9; CDR3: CASSPPGSRSSYNEQFF; DNA: TGTGCCAGCAGCCCACCTGGCAGTCGATCCTCCTACAATGAGCAGTTCTTC
size: NA; J: TRBJ1-3; D: NA; V: TRBV27; CDR3: CASRRIGTAGNTIYF; DNA: TGTGCCAGCAGACGCATCGGGACTGCTGGAAACACCATATATTTT
size: few; J: TRBJ1-2; D: NA; V: TRBV30; CDR3: CAWSLPRSGWGGYTF; DNA: TGTGCCTGGAGCCTACCCCGTTCAGGGTGGGGCGGCTACACCTTC
size: NA; J: TRBJ2-5; D: TRBD2; V: TRBV9; CDR3: CASSVAGSGGARETQYF; DNA: TGTGCCAGCAGCGTAGCTGGTAGCGGGGGGGCCAGGGAGACCCAGTACTTC
size: NA; J: TRBJ2-7; D: TRBD1; V: TRBV5-8; CDR3: CASSYTGVRVHEQYF; DNA: TGTGCCAGCAGCTACACAGGGGTAAGAGTCCACGAGCAGTACTTC
size: few; J: TRBJ2-7; D: TRBD1; V: TRBV7-2; CDR3: CASILEGALGLTYEQYF; DNA: TGTGCCAGCATCCTAGAGGGGGCCCTAGGATTAACCTACGAGCAGTACTTC
size: NA; J: TRBJ2-3; D: NA; V: TRBV7-9; CDR3: CASSLGLATDTQYF; DNA: TGTGCCAGCAGCTTAGGGTTGGCCACAGATACGCAGTATTTT
size: few; J: TRBJ1-5; D: TRBD1; V: TRBV27; CDR3: CASRPRGGQGAFDQPQHF; DNA: TGTGCCAGCAGACCCCGCGGGGGACAGGGGGCCTTCGATCAGCCCCAGCATTTT
size: NA; J: TRBJ1-2; D: NA; V: TRBV19; CDR3: CASIGVAGRSYGYTF; DNA: TGTGCCAGTATAGGAGTCGCAGGGCGAAGCTATGGCTACACCTTC
size: NA; J: TRBJ2-1; D: NA; V: TRBV28; CDR3: CASSSPGTLAVGEQFF; DNA: TGTGCCAGCAGTTCTCCCGGGACACTGGCGGTTGGTGAGCAGTTCTTC